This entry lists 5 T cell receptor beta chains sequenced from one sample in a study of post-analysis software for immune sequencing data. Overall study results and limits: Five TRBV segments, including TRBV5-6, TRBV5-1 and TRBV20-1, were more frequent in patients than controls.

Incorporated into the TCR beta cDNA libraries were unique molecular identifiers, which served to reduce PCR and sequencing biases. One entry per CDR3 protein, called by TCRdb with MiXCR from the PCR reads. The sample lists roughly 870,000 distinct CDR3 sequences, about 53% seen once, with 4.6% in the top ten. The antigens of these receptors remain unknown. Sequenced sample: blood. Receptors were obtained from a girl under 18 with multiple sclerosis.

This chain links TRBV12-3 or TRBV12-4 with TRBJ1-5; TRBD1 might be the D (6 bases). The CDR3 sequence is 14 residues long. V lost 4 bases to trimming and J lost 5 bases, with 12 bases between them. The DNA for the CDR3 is TGTGCCAGCAGTTGGCACAGGGACCATCAGCCCCAGCATTTT. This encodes CASSWHRDHQPQHF.

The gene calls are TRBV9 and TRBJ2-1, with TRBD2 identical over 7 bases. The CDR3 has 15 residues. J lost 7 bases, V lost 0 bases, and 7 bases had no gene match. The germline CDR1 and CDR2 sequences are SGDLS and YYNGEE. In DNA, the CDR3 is TGTGCCAGCAGCGTAGGGGTCGGGGGGTCAAATGAGCAGTTCTTC. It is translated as CASSVGVGGSNEQFF.

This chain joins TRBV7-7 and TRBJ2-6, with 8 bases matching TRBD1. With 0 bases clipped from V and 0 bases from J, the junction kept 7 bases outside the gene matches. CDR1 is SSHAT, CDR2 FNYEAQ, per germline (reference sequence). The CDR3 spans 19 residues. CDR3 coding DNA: TGTGCCAGCAGCTTAGCGCAAACAGGGGGTTCCTCTGGGGCCAACGTCCTGACTTTC. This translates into CASSLAQTGGSSGANVLTF.

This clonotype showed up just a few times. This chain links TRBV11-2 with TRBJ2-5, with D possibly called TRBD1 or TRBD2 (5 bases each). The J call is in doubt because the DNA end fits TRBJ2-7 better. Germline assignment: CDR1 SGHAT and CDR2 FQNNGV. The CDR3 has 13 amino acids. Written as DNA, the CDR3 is TGTGCCAGCACCGAACGAGGGGCCTACGAGCAGTACTTC. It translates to CASTERGAYEQYF.

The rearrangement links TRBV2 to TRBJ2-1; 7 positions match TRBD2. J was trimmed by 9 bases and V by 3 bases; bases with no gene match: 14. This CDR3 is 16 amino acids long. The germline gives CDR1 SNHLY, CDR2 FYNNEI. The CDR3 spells CASSDLADPGDGEQFF. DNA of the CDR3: TGTGCCAGCAGTGACCTAGCGGACCCTGGAGACGGTGAGCAGTTCTTC. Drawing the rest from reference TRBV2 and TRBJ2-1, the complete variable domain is EPEVTQTPSHQVTQMGQEVILRCVPISNHLYFYWYRQILGQKVEFLVSFYNNEISEKSEIFDDQFSVERPDGSNFTLKIRSTKLEDSAMYFCASSDLADPGDGEQFFGPGTRLTVL.